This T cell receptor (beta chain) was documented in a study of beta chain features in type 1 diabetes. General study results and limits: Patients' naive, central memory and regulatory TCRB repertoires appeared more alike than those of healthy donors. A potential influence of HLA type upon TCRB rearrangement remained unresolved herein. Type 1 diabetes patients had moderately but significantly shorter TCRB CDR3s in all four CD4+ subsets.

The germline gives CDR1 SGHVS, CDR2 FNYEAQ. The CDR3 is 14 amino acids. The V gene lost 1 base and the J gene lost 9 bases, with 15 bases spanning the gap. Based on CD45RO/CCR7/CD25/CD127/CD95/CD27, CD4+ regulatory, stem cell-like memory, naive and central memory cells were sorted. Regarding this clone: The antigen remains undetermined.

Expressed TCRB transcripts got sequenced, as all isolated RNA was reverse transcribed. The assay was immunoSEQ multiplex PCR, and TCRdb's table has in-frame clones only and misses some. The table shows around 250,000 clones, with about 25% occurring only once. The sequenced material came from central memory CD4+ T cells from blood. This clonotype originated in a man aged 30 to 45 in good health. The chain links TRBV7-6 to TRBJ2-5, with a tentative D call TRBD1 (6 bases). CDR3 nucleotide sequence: TGTGCCAGCAGCTTAGGGGGGCCCGCTGTGGCCCAGTACTTC. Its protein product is CASSLGGPAVAQYF.